The T cell receptor beta chain described here comes from a study of beta chain features in type 1 diabetes. Reverse transcription of all isolated RNA meant that expressed TCRB transcripts were sequenced. Here immunoSEQ multiplex PCR was the method, and the copy in TCRdb shows in-frame clones only, minus some. The sample includes roughly 450,000 clones, approximately 15% of them seen just once. V gave up 0 bases and J gave up 11 bases, with 11 bases separating them. CDR3 length equals 13 residues. Germline-derived CDR1 and CDR2 are LNHNV and YYDKDF (reference sequence). Every donor provided one heparinised blood draw, which averaged around 120 mL. Sorted CD4+ subsets: naive, central memory, regulatory, stem cell-like memory (CD45RO/CCR7/CD25/CD127/CD95/CD27 panel). In regard to this clone: Its antigen is not identified.

Findings of the study overall: The study notes PCR might favor shorter templates equally in patients and controls. Diminished insertions and augmented deletions at VDJ junctions characterized type 1 diabetes patients.

The receptor's source is a man aged 25 to 40 in good health. The chain recombines TRBV15 with TRBJ2-1; a weak D match, TRBD2 (6 bases). What was sequenced was naive CD4+ T cells from blood. CDR3 region: CATSRDQREKQFF. CDR3 nucleotide sequence: TGTGCCACCAGCAGAGATCAACGGGAGAAGCAGTTCTTC.